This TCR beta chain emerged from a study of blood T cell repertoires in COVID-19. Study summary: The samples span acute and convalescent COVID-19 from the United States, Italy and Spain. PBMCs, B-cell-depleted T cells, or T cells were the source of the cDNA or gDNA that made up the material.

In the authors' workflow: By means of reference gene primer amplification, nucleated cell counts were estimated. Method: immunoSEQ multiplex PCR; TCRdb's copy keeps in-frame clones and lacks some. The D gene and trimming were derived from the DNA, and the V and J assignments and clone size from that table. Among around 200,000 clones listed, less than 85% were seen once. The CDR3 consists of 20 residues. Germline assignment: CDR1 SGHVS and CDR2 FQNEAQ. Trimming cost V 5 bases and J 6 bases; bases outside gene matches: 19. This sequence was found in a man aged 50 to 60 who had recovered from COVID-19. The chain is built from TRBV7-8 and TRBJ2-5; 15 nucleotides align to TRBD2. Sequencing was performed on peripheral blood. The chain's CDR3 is CASSANPGLAGGKGIKTQYF. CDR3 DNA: TGTGCCAGCAGCGCCAACCCTGGACTAGCGGGAGGGAAGGGCATAAAGACCCAGTACTTC.